The present T cell receptor beta chain was sequenced within a study of beta chain features in type 1 diabetes. Study-wide results and caveats: The similarity of naive, central memory and Treg TCRB repertoires appeared greater among patients than among healthy donors.

In the case of this clone: What it binds is not known.

V trimming: 2 bases; J trimming: 7 bases; junction bases outside the gene matches: 7. This CDR3 spans 16 amino acids. Germline lookup yields CDR1 SEHNR and CDR2 FQNEAQ (reference sequence). Reverse transcription of all isolated RNA meant that expressed TCRB transcripts were sequenced. Clones were read by immunoSEQ multiplex PCR, and TCRdb kept only the in-frame ones, dropping some. The table lists under 250,000 clones, roughly an eighth of them singletons. This clonotype originated in a woman aged 35 to 49 in good health. J is TRBJ2-3 and V is TRBV7-9, with 12 bases matching TRBD2. Sequenced input: naive CD4+ T cells from blood. CDR3 residues: CASSLRTSGEGNTQYF. The CDR3, as DNA: TGTGCCAGCAGCTTAAGGACTAGCGGGGAAGGGAATACGCAGTATTTT.